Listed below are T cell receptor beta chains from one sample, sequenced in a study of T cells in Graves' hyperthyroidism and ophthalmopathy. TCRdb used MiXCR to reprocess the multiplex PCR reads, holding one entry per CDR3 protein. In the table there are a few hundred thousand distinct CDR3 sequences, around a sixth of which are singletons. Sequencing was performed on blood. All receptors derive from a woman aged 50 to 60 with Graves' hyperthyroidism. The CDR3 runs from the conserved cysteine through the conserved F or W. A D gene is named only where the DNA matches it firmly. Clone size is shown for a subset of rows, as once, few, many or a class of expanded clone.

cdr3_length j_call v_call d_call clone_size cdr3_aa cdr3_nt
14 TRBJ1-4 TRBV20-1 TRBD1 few CSAFQTGEGEKLFF TGCAGTGCTTTCCAGACAGGGGAGGGTGAAAAACTGTTTTTT
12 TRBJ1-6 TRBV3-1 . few CASSPGESPLHF TGTGCCAGCAGCCCAGGGGAATCACCCCTCCACTTT
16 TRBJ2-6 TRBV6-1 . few CASSRETSSGANVLTF TGTGCATCATCCCGGGAAACAAGCTCTGGGGCCAACGTCCTGACTTTC
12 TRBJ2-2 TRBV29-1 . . CSGRQVNGELFF TGCAGCGGGAGACAGGTTAACGGGGAGCTGTTTTTT
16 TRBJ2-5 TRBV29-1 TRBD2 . CSADGLENPYQETQYF TGCAGCGCCGACGGACTAGAAAATCCCTATCAAGAGACCCAGTACTTC
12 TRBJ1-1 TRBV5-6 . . CASSAGMPEAFF TGTGCCAGCAGCGCCGGTATGCCTGAGGCTTTCTTT
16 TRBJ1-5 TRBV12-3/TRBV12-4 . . CASSLGGGNSNQPQHF TGTGCCAGCAGTTTAGGAGGGGGAAACTCCAATCAGCCCCAGCATTTT
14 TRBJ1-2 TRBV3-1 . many CASTLGGDPYGYTF TGTGCCAGCACCCTGGGCGGAGATCCATATGGCTACACCTTC
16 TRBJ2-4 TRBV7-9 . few CASSPAGAGSKNIQYF TGTGCCAGCAGCCCGGCGGGGGCGGGGAGCAAAAACATTCAGTACTTC
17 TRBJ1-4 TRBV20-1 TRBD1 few CSARQLTGQGDNEKLFF TGCAGTGCTAGACAACTTACCGGACAGGGCGACAATGAAAAACTGTTTTTT
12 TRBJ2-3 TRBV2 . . CASSASTDTRYF TGTGCCAGCAGTGCTAGCACAGATACGCGGTATTTT
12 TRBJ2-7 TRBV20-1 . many CSARTGGYEQYF TGCAGTGCTAGGACAGGCGGATACGAGCAGTACTTC
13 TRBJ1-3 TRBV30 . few CAWSVGGGNAIYF TGTGCCTGGAGTGTCGGCGGTGGAAACGCCATATATTTT
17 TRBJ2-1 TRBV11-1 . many CASSLEVRGLYTDEQFF TGTGCCAGCAGCTTAGAGGTACGTGGACTCTATACCGATGAGCAGTTCTTC
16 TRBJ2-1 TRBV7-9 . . CASSLVDWAPYNEQFF TGTGCCAGCAGCTTAGTCGACTGGGCCCCCTACAATGAGCAGTTCTTC
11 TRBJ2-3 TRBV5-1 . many CASSFQDTQYF TGCGCCAGCAGCTTTCAAGATACGCAGTATTTT
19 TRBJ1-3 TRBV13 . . CASSLRQTEGWGSGNTIYF TGTGCCAGCAGCTTAAGGCAGACCGAGGGATGGGGCTCTGGAAACACCATATATTTT
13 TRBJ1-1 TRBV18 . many CASSPPVITEAFF TGTGCCAGCTCACCACCGGTAATTACTGAAGCTTTCTTT
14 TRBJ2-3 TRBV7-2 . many CASSYAGFTDTQYF TGTGCCAGCAGCTACGCCGGATTCACAGATACGCAGTATTTT
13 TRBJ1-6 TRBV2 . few CASSTTLGSPLHF TGTGCCAGCAGCACGACCCTCGGGTCACCCCTCCACTTT
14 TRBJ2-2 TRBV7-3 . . CASSRGPTQGELFF TGTGCCAGCAGTCGAGGACCGACACAGGGGGAGCTGTTTTTT
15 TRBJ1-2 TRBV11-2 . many CASSLGQVYNYGYTF TGTGCCAGCAGCTTAGGTCAGGTCTATAACTATGGCTACACCTTC
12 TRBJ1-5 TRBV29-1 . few CSVVFGDQPQHF TGCAGCGTTGTTTTTGGGGATCAGCCCCAGCATTTT
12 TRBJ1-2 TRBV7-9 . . CASSFLQQGYTF TGTGCCAGCAGCTTCTTACAGCAAGGCTACACCTTC
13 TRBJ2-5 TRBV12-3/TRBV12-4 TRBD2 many CASRLLAAETQYF TGTGCCAGCAGGCTACTAGCGGCAGAGACCCAGTACTTC
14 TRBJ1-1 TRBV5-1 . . CASSLQPGRAEAFF TGCGCCAGCAGCTTGCAACCGGGGCGGGCTGAAGCTTTCTTT
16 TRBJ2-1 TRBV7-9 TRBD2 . CASSLGSSSGSSEQFF TGTGCCAGCAGCTTAGGTTCGTCTAGCGGGAGTTCTGAGCAGTTCTTC
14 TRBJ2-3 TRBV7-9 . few CASSGDVSTDTQYF TGTGCCAGCAGCGGGGACGTTTCCACAGATACGCAGTATTTT
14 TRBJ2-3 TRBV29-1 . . CSGTGKSSTDTQYF TGCAGCGGTACGGGTAAATCTAGCACAGATACGCAGTATTTT
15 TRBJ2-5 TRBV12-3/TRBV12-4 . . CASSLDGTIQETQYF TGTGCCAGCAGTTTAGATGGGACAATCCAAGAGACCCAGTACTTC
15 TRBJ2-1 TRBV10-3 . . CAISLLTGGPGEQFF TGTGCCATCAGCCTACTGACGGGGGGCCCTGGGGAGCAGTTCTTC
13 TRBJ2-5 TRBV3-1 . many CASSHPAQETQYF TGTGCCAGCAGCCATCCCGCCCAAGAGACCCAGTACTTC
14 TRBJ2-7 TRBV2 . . CASDWPQVTYEQYF TGTGCCAGCGATTGGCCGCAGGTAACCTACGAGCAGTACTTC
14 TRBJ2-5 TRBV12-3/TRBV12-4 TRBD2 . CASSPIAGRETQYF TGTGCCAGCAGTCCTATAGCGGGACGAGAGACCCAGTACTTC
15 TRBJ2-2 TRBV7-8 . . CASSRPGKDTGELFF TGTGCCAGCAGCCGACCAGGAAAAGACACCGGGGAGCTGTTTTTT
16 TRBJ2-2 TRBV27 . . CASSDTRGANTGELFF TGTGCCAGCAGTGATACTAGGGGTGCGAACACCGGGGAGCTGTTTTTT
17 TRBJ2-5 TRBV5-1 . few CASSLNVGLVGQETQYF TGCGCCAGCAGCTTGAATGTAGGGTTGGTTGGACAAGAGACCCAGTACTTC
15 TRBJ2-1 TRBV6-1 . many CASSEAEGHVDEQFF TGTGCCAGCAGTGAAGCGGAGGGACATGTAGACGAGCAGTTCTTC
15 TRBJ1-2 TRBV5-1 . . CASSLEPGTTYGYTF TGCGCCAGCAGCTTGGAGCCAGGCACTACCTATGGCTACACCTTC
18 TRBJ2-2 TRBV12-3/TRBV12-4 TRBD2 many CASSGLAGGLGDTGELFF TGTGCCAGCAGCGGACTAGCGGGAGGTTTAGGGGACACCGGGGAGCTGTTTTTT
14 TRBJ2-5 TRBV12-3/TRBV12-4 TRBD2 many CASREAGGPETQYF TGTGCCAGCAGGGAGGCGGGGGGCCCAGAGACCCAGTACTTC